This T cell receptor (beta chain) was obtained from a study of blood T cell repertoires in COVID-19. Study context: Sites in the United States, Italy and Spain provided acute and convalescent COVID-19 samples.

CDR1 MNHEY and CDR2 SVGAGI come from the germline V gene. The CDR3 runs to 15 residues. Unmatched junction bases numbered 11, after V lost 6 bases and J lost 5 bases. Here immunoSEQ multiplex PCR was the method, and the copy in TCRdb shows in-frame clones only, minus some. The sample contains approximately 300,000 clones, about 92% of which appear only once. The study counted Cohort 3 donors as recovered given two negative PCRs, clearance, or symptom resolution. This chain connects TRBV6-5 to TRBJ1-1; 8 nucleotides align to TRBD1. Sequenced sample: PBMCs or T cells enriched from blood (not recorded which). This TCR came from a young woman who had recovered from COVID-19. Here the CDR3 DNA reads TGTGCCAGCAGGCAGACAGGGGTTGGGTGGACTGAAGCTTTCTTT. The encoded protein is CASRQTGVGWTEAFF.